One and the same sample provided the 30 T cell receptor beta chains below, sequenced in a study of persistence of HIV-infected CD4 T cells. Cells were stimulated with CMV-infected fibroblast lysates at roughly 9.1 ug/mL. CD40L/CD69 double-negative CD45RO-high memory CD4+ T cells were collected. No cognate antigen is known for these TCRs. The immunoSEQ assay was version 4, run in survey mode. Sequencing used immunoSEQ multiplex PCR; TCRdb keeps in-frame clones, though not all of them. The table shows tens of thousands of clones, with approximately 80% occurring only once. Sample: CD4+ T cells sorted from PBMCs after roughly 18-hour stimulation, taken from a patient who received antiretroviral therapy. These receptors were collected from an adult man with HIV who was CMV-seropositive.

The CDR3 region has the DNA TGTGCCAGCAGCCCAGGGGTAAGAAGCACTGAAGCTTTCTTT. This gives the protein CASSPGVRSTEAFF. The chain joins TRBV7-9 to TRBJ1-1; D may be TRBD1 (6 bases). Germline assignment: CDR1 SEHNR and CDR2 FQNEAQ (reference sequence). V was cut by 5 bases and J by 4 bases, with 14 bases left in between. The CDR3 runs 14 residues.

The sample holds one count of this clone. This sequence joins TRBV7-8 and TRBJ1-5; 8 bases are a match to TRBD1. The ends lost 5 bases at V and 7 bases at J; junction bases unmatched: 7. The V gene's germline CDR1 is SGHVS and CDR2 FQNEAQ. The CDR3 has 14 amino acids. The CDR3 nucleotides read TGTGCCAGCAGCCTCGGACAGGGTGTACAGCCCCAGCATTTT. This sequence encodes CASSLGQGVQPQHF.

This chain joins TRBV18 and TRBJ2-1; TRBD1 or TRBD2 may be the D gene (6 bases each). V was cut by 0 bases and J by 8 bases, with 14 bases left in between. The CDR3 consists of 15 residues. From germline, CDR1 is KGHSH and CDR2 LQKENI. CDR3 sequence: CASSPPLGGGDEQFF. The CDR3 DNA reads TGTGCCAGCTCACCACCGCTTGGAGGGGGAGATGAGCAGTTCTTC. Combining the CDR3 with reference TRBV18 and TRBJ2-1 gives the whole variable domain NAGVMQNPRHLVRRRGQEARLRCSPMKGHSHVYWYRQLPEEGLKFMVYLQKENIIDESGMPKERFSAEFPKEGPSILRIQQVVRGDSAAYFCASSPPLGGGDEQFFGPGTRLTVL.

The chain carries TRBV2 and TRBJ1-5; D might be TRBD1 (5 bases). V shed 6 bases and J shed 0 bases, with 12 bases lying between them. Germline CDR1 reads SNHLY; CDR2 reads FYNNEI. This CDR3 is built from 15 residues. Written as DNA, the CDR3 is TGTGCCAGCAGGGGGGGAGGGATTAGCAATCAGCCCCAGCATTTT. As protein: CASRGGGISNQPQHF.

This clone turned up a few times. V is TRBV2 and J is TRBJ2-7; a possible D gene is TRBD1 (6 bases). Germline CDR1 reads SNHLY; CDR2 reads FYNNEI. V was trimmed by 7 bases and J by 2 bases, leaving 15 bases between them. This CDR3 has 14 amino acids. Here the CDR3 DNA reads TGTGCCAGCACCGAAAGACAGGCCACCTACGAGCAGTACTTC. This sequence encodes CASTERQATYEQYF.

This clone was recorded a few times. The genes are TRBV14 and TRBJ1-4, with D possibly matching TRBD1 (6 bases). This CDR3 has 16 residues. Trimming stripped 4 bases from V and 2 bases from J, with 14 bases between. Germline V gives CDR1 SGHDN, CDR2 FVKESK. The CDR3: CASSPWGTGTNEKLFF. The CDR3 DNA follows: TGTGCCAGCAGCCCGTGGGGAACAGGGACTAATGAAAAACTGTTTTTT.

The rearrangement joins TRBV29-1 to TRBJ2-7, with 12 bases that match TRBD1. This CDR3 has 13 amino acids. In germline, CDR1 is SQVTM, CDR2 ANQGSEA. With 6 bases clipped from V and 5 bases from J, the junction kept 5 bases outside the gene matches. CDR3 sequence: CSVGDRGQNEQYF. CDR3 coding DNA: TGCAGCGTCGGGGACAGGGGGCAGAACGAGCAGTACTTC.

The chain links TRBV19 to TRBJ1-5; D remains unclear. The CDR3 extends over 15 amino acids. Per the germline V gene, CDR1 is LNHDA and CDR2 is SQIVND (reference sequence). Trimming pared 1 base from V and 0 bases from J, leaving 7 bases between. The DNA of the CDR3 is TGTGCCAGTAGTATAGGTGATTATAGCAATCAGCCCCAGCATTTT. It yields the protein CASSIGDYSNQPQHF.

The chain is built from TRBV19 and TRBJ1-2; 7 nucleotides match TRBD1. The germline V gene has CDR1 LNHDA and CDR2 SQIVND (reference sequence). CDR3 length: 14 residues. J lost 2 bases, V lost 6 bases, and 6 bases had no gene match. The CDR3 loop reads CASRGGQPNYGYTF. In DNA, the CDR3 is TGTGCCAGTAGAGGGGGACAGCCGAACTATGGCTACACCTTC.

This rearrangement joins TRBV3-1 (or the pseudogene TRBV3-2) to TRBJ1-1, with D perhaps matching TRBD1 (5 bases). Germline-derived CDR1 and CDR2 are LGHDT and YNNKEL (reference sequence). The CDR3 contains 14 residues. Trimming took off 0 bases at V and 11 bases at J, with 16 bases between the two ends. CDR3 residues: CASSQDLSQGRAFF. In DNA, the CDR3 is TGTGCCAGCAGCCAAGATTTGAGCCAGGGCCGGGCTTTCTTT.

The genes are TRBV6-5 and TRBJ1-1, with D perhaps matching TRBD1 (6 bases). The germline V gene encodes CDR1 MNHEY and CDR2 SVGAGI. V was pared by 7 bases and J by 0 bases, with 9 bases between. This CDR3 contains 13 residues. The CDR3 spells CASTGEMNTEAFF. Here the CDR3 DNA reads TGTGCCAGCACAGGGGAGATGAACACTGAAGCTTTCTTT.

V is TRBV18 and J is TRBJ1-1; D is ambiguous. Germline lookup yields CDR1 KGHSH and CDR2 LQKENI. CDR3 length: 16 residues. V was shortened by 3 bases and J by 1 base, with 15 bases between the two germline ends. This chain's CDR3 is CASSPPRGGRNTEAFF. CDR3 DNA: TGTGCCAGCTCACCCCCCCGAGGAGGAAGGAACACTGAAGCTTTCTTT.

This clone showed up just once. The chain has TRBV29-1 and TRBJ1-2, with D perhaps matching TRBD1 (5 bases). The CDR3 sequence is 14 residues long. V lost 7 bases to trimming and J lost 2 bases, with 17 bases between them. The germline gives CDR1 SQVTM, CDR2 ANQGSEA. CDR3 sequence reads: CSALKAGGNYGYTF. The CDR3 region has the DNA TGCAGCGCCCTTAAGGCCGGGGGAAACTATGGCTACACCTTC.

A few counts support this clone. V is TRBV19 and J is TRBJ1-1; D is ambiguous. The CDR3 extends over 12 amino acids. Deletions cut 0 bases from V and 9 bases from J, with 8 bases between. Germline V gives CDR1 LNHDA, CDR2 SQIVND (reference sequence). CDR3 amino acids: CASSIDRSKAFF. The DNA of the CDR3 is TGTGCCAGTAGTATAGATAGGAGCAAAGCTTTCTTT.

The V call is TRBV13, the J call TRBJ2-7; no clear D. This CDR3 comprises 15 residues. Germline V gene lookup returns CDR1 PRHDT and CDR2 FYEKMQ (reference sequence). V dropped 5 bases and J dropped 5 bases, with 19 bases sitting between them. DNA of the CDR3: TGTGCCAGCAGCACCGGGCCTCTGAGCACCCACGAGCAGTACTTC. Protein sequence: CASSTGPLSTHEQYF.

This sequence joins TRBV29-1 and TRBJ1-6; TRBD1 aligns across 9 bases. The CDR3 extends over 14 amino acids. Looked up from germline, CDR1 is SQVTM and CDR2 is ANQGSEA. J was trimmed by 4 bases and V by 7 bases; bases with no gene match: 5. Here the CDR3 DNA reads TGCAGCGCCCTAGGGACAGGGTATAATTCACCCCTCCACTTT. The encoded protein is CSALGTGYNSPLHF.

The chain links TRBV6-5 to TRBJ2-1; weak D call: TRBD1 (9 bases). The V gene's germline CDR1 is MNHEY and CDR2 SVGAGI. Trimming cost V 7 bases and J 7 bases, with 20 bases left between them. The CDR3 sequence is 15 residues long. This chain's CDR3 is CASTPGGTGKNEQFF. As DNA, the CDR3 is TGTGCCAGCACCCCGGGGGGGACAGGGAAAAATGAGCAGTTCTTC.

About this clone: The sample contains more than one DNA sequence encoding this CDR3. V is TRBV7-8 and J is TRBJ1-2; 10 bases align to TRBD1. The germline V gene encodes CDR1 SGHVS and CDR2 FQNEAQ. The CDR3 has 15 residues. The V gene end was trimmed by 1 base and the J gene end by 4 bases; junction bases not matched to a gene: 3. The CDR3 protein is CASSLGQGAGYGYTF. In DNA, the CDR3 is TGTGCCAGCAGCTTAGGACAGGGGGCTGGCTATGGCTACACCTTC.

J is TRBJ1-2 and V is TRBV6-1; D might be TRBD1 (6 bases). The CDR3 has 17 amino acids. V was cut by 1 base and J by 0 bases, with 15 bases left in between. CDR1 and CDR2 from the germline V gene are MNHNS and SASEGT. Written as DNA, the CDR3 is TGTGCCAGCAGTGAAGGTCGTTCAGGGGTGTCTAACTATGGCTACACCTTC. Its protein is CASSEGRSGVSNYGYTF.

This rearrangement joins TRBV6-5 to TRBJ1-2; weak D call: TRBD1 (5 bases). This CDR3 is built from 13 residues. CDR1 and CDR2 (germline): MNHEY, SVGAGI. V was clipped by 7 bases and J by 3 bases, with 12 bases between them. CDR3 nucleotides: TGTGCCAGCACGAGGGGCCACGACTATGGCTACACCTTC. It yields the protein CASTRGHDYGYTF.

The rearrangement uses TRBV5-1 and TRBJ1-5; TRBD1 matches 9 bases. The J segment lost 6 bases and the V segment lost 4 bases, leaving 11 bases of the junction unmatched. CDR3 length equals 16 residues. Looked up from germline, CDR1 is SGHRS and CDR2 is YFSETQ. The CDR3 reads CASSPHVGQGPQPQHF. CDR3 nucleotide sequence: TGCGCCAGCAGCCCGCACGTAGGACAGGGGCCTCAGCCCCAGCATTTT.

This sequence joins TRBV5-1 and TRBJ1-4; TRBD1 might be the D (5 bases). The CDR3 has 14 amino acids. Germline-derived CDR1 and CDR2 are SGHRS and YFSETQ. Between the trimmed V and J ends, which lost 2 bases and 8 bases, there was a span of 13 bases. CDR3 in amino acids: CASSLGQEGEKLFF. Here the CDR3 DNA reads TGCGCCAGCAGCTTAGGTCAGGAGGGGGAAAAACTGTTTTTT.

The chain uses TRBV2 and TRBJ2-7, with D possibly called TRBD1 or TRBD2 (5 bases each). This CDR3 comprises 12 residues. Trimming shortened V by 6 bases and J by 5 bases, and 11 bases separated the two germline ends. Germline CDR1 is SNHLY and CDR2 is FYNNEI. The CDR3 coding sequence is TGTGCCAGCAGGTCAGGGAGTCACGAGCAGTACTTC. Amino acids: CASRSGSHEQYF.

The chain is built from TRBV3-1 (or the pseudogene TRBV3-2) and TRBJ1-4, with D tentatively TRBD1 (5 bases). The CDR3 covers 15 residues. Trimming removed 3 bases at V and 8 bases at J, with 16 bases between. CDR1 is LGHDT, CDR2 YNNKEL, per germline (reference sequence). The CDR3 DNA sequence: TGTGCCAGCAGCCATGGCCGGGACCCAGAGGAAAAACTGTTTTTT. Encoded protein: CASSHGRDPEEKLFF.

The gene calls are TRBV27 and TRBJ1-4, with D possibly TRBD1 on 5 matching bases. The CDR3 totals 16 residues. In germline, CDR1 is MNHEY, CDR2 SMNVEV (reference sequence). The V and J ends lost 4 bases and 7 bases respectively, with 19 bases between them. The CDR3 is CASSSGTVGFGEKLFF. The CDR3 region has the DNA TGTGCCAGCAGTTCAGGGACGGTGGGGTTTGGTGAAAAACTGTTTTTT. Using reference TRBV27 and TRBJ1-4 for the parts outside the CDR3, the full variable domain is EAQVTQNPRYLITVTGKKLTVTCSQNMNHEYMSWYRQDPGLGLRQIYYSMNVEVTDKGDVPEGYKVSRKEKRNFPLILESPSPNQTSLYFCASSSGTVGFGEKLFFGSGTQLSVL.

This chain uses TRBV9 with TRBJ2-5; the match to TRBD1 covers 7 bases. The J segment lost 2 bases and the V segment lost 4 bases, leaving 5 bases of the junction unmatched. The CDR3 runs to 14 residues. Germline V CDR1 and CDR2: SGDLS, YYNGEE. As DNA, the CDR3 is TGTGCCAGCAGCTTGGGACAGATTCAAGAGACCCAGTACTTC. Amino acid sequence: CASSLGQIQETQYF.

This clone was detected a few times. The rearrangement joins TRBV4-1 to TRBJ2-1; D may be TRBD2 (7 bases). The CDR3 totals 14 residues. V was trimmed by 8 bases and J by 7 bases, leaving 18 bases between them. The V gene's germline CDR1 is MGHRA and CDR2 YSYEKL. Written as DNA, the CDR3 is TGCGCCAGCCGCGCGGGGGCCCAGGAAAATGAGCAGTTCTTC. Translation: CASRAGAQENEQFF.

The rearrangement uses TRBV15 and TRBJ1-5; D possibly corresponds to TRBD1 (5 bases). Germline CDR1 and CDR2: LNHNV and YYDKDF (reference sequence). The CDR3 is 16 amino acids. With 3 bases removed from V and 6 bases from J, the gap between germline ends came to 18 bases. Here the CDR3 reads CATSRQGGGRVQPQHF. For the CDR3, the DNA is TGTGCCACCAGCAGGCAGGGAGGAGGGCGAGTTCAGCCCCAGCATTTT.

The genes are TRBV5-1 and TRBJ2-7, with D perhaps TRBD1 or TRBD2 (5 bases each). This CDR3 is 17 amino acids long. Trimming took off 0 bases at V and 0 bases at J, with 16 bases between the two ends. CDR1 SGHRS and CDR2 YFSETQ come from the germline V gene. The chain's CDR3 is CASSLEGTPASSYEQYF. Written as DNA, the CDR3 is TGCGCCAGCAGCTTGGAAGGGACCCCGGCTAGCTCCTACGAGCAGTACTTC.

CDR3 protein: CASSSRRGGVFLPDTQYF. The CDR3 DNA reads TGTGCCAGCAGTTCCCGCCGGGGGGGCGTATTTCTACCAGATACGCAGTATTTT. The V gene is TRBV28, the J gene TRBJ2-3; 8 nucleotides align to TRBD2. This CDR3 spans 18 amino acids. Germline V CDR1 and CDR2: MDHEN, SYDVKM. With 4 bases clipped from V and 4 bases from J, the junction kept 16 bases outside the gene matches.